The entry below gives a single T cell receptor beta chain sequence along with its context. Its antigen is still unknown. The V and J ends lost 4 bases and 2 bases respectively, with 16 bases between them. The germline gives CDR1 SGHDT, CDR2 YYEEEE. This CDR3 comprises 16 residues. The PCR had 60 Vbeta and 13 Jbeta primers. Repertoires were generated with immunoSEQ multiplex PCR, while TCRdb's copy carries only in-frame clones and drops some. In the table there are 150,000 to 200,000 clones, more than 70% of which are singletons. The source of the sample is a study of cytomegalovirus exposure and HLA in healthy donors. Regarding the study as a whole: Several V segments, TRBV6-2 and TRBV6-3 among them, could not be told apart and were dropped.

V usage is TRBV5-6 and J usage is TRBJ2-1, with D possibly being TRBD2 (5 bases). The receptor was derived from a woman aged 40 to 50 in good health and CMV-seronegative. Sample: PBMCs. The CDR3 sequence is CASSPLDGGAYNEQFF. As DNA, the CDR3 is TGTGCCAGCAGCCCCCTGGACGGAGGTGCCTACAATGAGCAGTTCTTC.